What follows are 21 T cell receptor beta chains derived from one specimen sequenced in a study of identical twins. TCRdb recomputed calls from the 5' RACE reads with MiXCR, one row per CDR3 protein. Of about 340,000 distinct CDR3 sequences in the sample, about 12% were seen once. This sample was shared with a second study, whose subject was yellow fever vaccine responses in identical twins.

Sequences were obtained from CD8+ T cells sorted from blood. These TCRs come from a woman aged 18-29 years in good health.

This clonotype has only a few counts. V gene TRBV6-1 combines with J gene TRBJ2-1, with TRBD2 as a possible D gene (5 bases). The germline gives CDR1 MNHNS, CDR2 SASEGT. V was clipped by 6 bases and J by 7 bases, with 19 bases between them. This CDR3 has 15 residues. CDR3 in amino acids: CASSPGISNNNEQFF. CDR3 coding DNA: TGTGCCAGCAGCCCCGGGATAAGCAATAATAATGAGCAGTTCTTC.

The V and J genes are TRBV24-1 and TRBJ2-1; 9 positions match TRBD2. Germline V gives CDR1 KGHDR, CDR2 SFDVKD. The CDR3 spans 19 residues. The V gene end was trimmed by 3 bases and the J gene end by 9 bases; junction bases not matched to a gene: 20. CDR3 in DNA: TGTGCCACCAGTGATACAGTTGAGGGTCCTAGCGGGGTTAGTGTTGAGCAGTTCTTC. Translation gives CATSDTVEGPSGVSVEQFF.

Only a few counts were recorded for this clonotype. The chain links TRBV11-1 to TRBJ2-1; D gene ambiguous. The CDR3 covers 15 residues. Trimming pared 1 base from V and 6 bases from J, leaving 13 bases between. Germline CDR1 is SGHAT and CDR2 is FQDESV (reference sequence). CDR3 DNA sequence: TGTGCCAGCAGCTTAGACCTTGGCCCGACCAATGAGCAGTTCTTC. It specifies CASSLDLGPTNEQFF.

The chain joins TRBV20-1 to TRBJ1-1; 7 bases are shared with TRBD1. V was clipped by 0 bases and J by 1 base; unmatched bases: 2. Germline V CDR1 and CDR2: DFQATT, SNEGSKA (reference sequence). CDR3 length: 14 residues. This chain's CDR3 is CSAREGQRNTEAFF. The DNA of the CDR3 is TGCAGTGCTAGAGAGGGACAGAGGAACACTGAAGCTTTCTTT.

The genes are TRBV15 and TRBJ1-5; no firm D call. Trimming took off 0 bases at V and 1 base at J, with 4 bases between the two ends. The CDR3 is made up of 14 amino acids. Germline V gene data show CDR1 as LNHNV and CDR2 as YYDKDF (reference sequence). The CDR3 spells CATSREGSNQPQHF. The CDR3 nucleotides are TGTGCCACCAGCAGAGAGGGAAGCAATCAGCCCCAGCATTTT.

CDR3: CASSRVPYRGETQYF. CDR3 DNA sequence: TGTGCCAGCAGCCGGGTTCCCTACAGGGGCGAGACCCAGTACTTC. The chain recombines TRBV27 with TRBJ2-5; 7 positions match TRBD1. V gave up 6 bases and J gave up 5 bases; unmatched junction bases: 12. CDR1 MNHEY and CDR2 SMNVEV come from the germline V gene (reference sequence). This CDR3 spans 15 amino acids.

The chain is built from TRBV7-9 and TRBJ2-1; 11 bases line up with TRBD1. The CDR3 is 14 residues long. Germline CDR1 reads SEHNR; CDR2 reads FQNEAQ (reference sequence). J lost 8 bases, V lost 5 bases, and 5 bases had no gene match. The CDR3 reads CASSQGQGADEQFF. The CDR3 nucleotides read TGTGCCAGCAGCCAAGGACAGGGGGCGGATGAGCAGTTCTTC. Looking up the rest from reference TRBV7-9 and TRBJ2-1 gives the full variable domain: DTGVSQNPRHKITKRGQNVTFRCDPISEHNRLYWYRQTLGQGPEFLTYFQNEAQLEKSRLLSDRFSAERPKGSFSTLEIQRTEQGDSAMYLCASSQGQGADEQFFGPGTRLTVL.

This clonotype was recorded a few times. V usage is TRBV12-3 or TRBV12-4 and J usage is TRBJ2-1; 7 bases align to TRBD1. The CDR3 length is 15 residues. The junction had 12 bases not matched to a gene; V was cut back by 7 bases and J by 6 bases. The CDR3 here is CASIASDRAGNEQFF. In DNA, the CDR3 is TGTGCCAGCATCGCTTCCGACAGGGCGGGCAATGAGCAGTTCTTC.

This clonotype has ten or more counts. The rearrangement links TRBV5-1 to TRBJ2-1; D uncertain. Trimming took 1 base from V and 9 from J, leaving 14 bases between them. The CDR3 runs 14 residues. Looked up from germline, CDR1 is SGHRS and CDR2 is YFSETQ. DNA of the CDR3: TGCGCCAGCAGCTTGCCCCGACTGAAGGGTGAGCAGTTCTTC. It translates to CASSLPRLKGEQFF.

This clonotype has ten or more counts. This rearrangement joins TRBV10-3 to TRBJ2-5; 8 nucleotides align to TRBD1. CDR1 and CDR2 (germline): ENHRY, SYGVKD. CDR3 length equals 15 residues. V lost 3 bases, J lost 5 bases, and 8 bases stayed unmatched. The CDR3 protein is CAISDPDRGGETQYF. In DNA form, the CDR3 reads TGTGCCATCAGTGACCCCGACAGGGGTGGCGAGACCCAGTACTTC.

This clonotype was picked up a small number of times. V usage is TRBV29-1 and J usage is TRBJ2-3; 13 nucleotides line up with TRBD2. The germline CDR1 and CDR2 sequences are SQVTM and ANQGSEA. Trimming took 5 bases from V and 5 from J; bases not matched to a gene: 7. The CDR3 length is 15 residues. The CDR3 loop is CSVSTSGGALDTQYF. In nucleotides, the CDR3 is TGCAGCGTTAGTACTAGCGGGGGGGCCCTAGATACGCAGTATTTT.

This clonotype was seen many times. The chain joins TRBV10-2 to TRBJ2-7, with 8 bases fitting TRBD1. Unmatched junction bases numbered 1, after V lost 4 bases and J lost 2 bases. From germline, CDR1 is WSHSY and CDR2 SAAADI. The CDR3 loop spans 13 amino acids. CDR3 in amino acids: CASSAGQAYEQYV. The CDR3, as DNA: TGCGCCAGCAGTGCGGGACAGGCCTACGAGCAGTACGTC.

As regards this clonotype: One base away lies a much larger clone, so this may be a sequencing read error. The V and J genes are TRBV7-8 and TRBJ2-1; 7 bases map to TRBD1. Germline V lookup: CDR1 SGHVS, CDR2 FQNEAQ. The CDR3 length is 14 residues. For the CDR3, the DNA is TGTGCCCGCAGCTTAGTCGCAGGGGGCAATGAGCAGTTCTTC. The encoded protein is CARSLVAGGNEQFF.

CDR3: CASSLLGSGTSYEQYF. The CDR3 coding sequence is TGCGCCAGCAGCTTGTTAGGTAGTGGCACCTCCTACGAGCAGTACTTC. The chain recombines TRBV5-1 with TRBJ2-7; D gene ambiguous. Germline CDR1 reads SGHRS; CDR2 reads YFSETQ. V lost 1 base, J lost 0 bases, and 14 bases lay in between. The CDR3 sequence is 16 residues long. The full variable domain, in which reference TRBV5-1 and TRBJ2-7 provide the parts outside the CDR3, is KAGVTQTPRYLIKTRGQQVTLSCSPISGHRSVSWYQQTPGQGLQFLFEYFSETQRNKGNFPGRFSGRQFSNSRSEMNVSTLELGDSALYLCASSLLGSGTSYEQYFGPGTRLTVT.

This rearrangement joins TRBV6-1 to TRBJ2-1; 13 bases are shared with TRBD2. Losses at the gene ends were 6 bases for V and 6 bases for J; bases not matched to a gene: 5. This CDR3 has 15 residues. Germline-derived CDR1 and CDR2 are MNHNS and SASEGT. As DNA, the CDR3 is TGTGCCAGCAGACCGGGACTAGCGGGATTCAATGAGCAGTTCTTC. Translated: CASRPGLAGFNEQFF.

This clonotype was detected many times. V gene TRBV4-1 combines with J gene TRBJ1-5, with D uncertain. Germline assignment: CDR1 MGHRA and CDR2 YSYEKL. V was cut by 1 base and J by 3 bases, with 10 bases left in between. This CDR3 has 15 residues. The CDR3 DNA is TGCGCCAGCAGCCAAGTCAGCGGGCTCAATCAGCCCCAGCATTTT. It yields the protein CASSQVSGLNQPQHF.

This clonotype was seen only a few times. J is TRBJ2-7 and V is TRBV12-3 or TRBV12-4; 10 positions agree with TRBD2. The V segment lost 7 bases and the J segment 3 bases; nucleotides outside the gene matches: 6. The CDR3 consists of 14 residues. DNA of the CDR3: TGTGCCAGCACCGCCGGGACTAGCGACTACGAGCAGTACTTC. Amino acid sequence: CASTAGTSDYEQYF.

A few counts support this clonotype. This sequence joins TRBV7-6 and TRBJ2-2, with TRBD1 matching 8 bases. There are 17 residues in the CDR3. V gave up 1 base and J gave up 8 bases; unmatched junction bases: 12. Germline lookup yields CDR1 SGHVS and CDR2 FNYEAQ. The CDR3 DNA sequence: TGTGCCAGCAGCTTAGGGTCAGGGACAGGACCGGCGGGGGAGCTGTTTTTT. Its translation is CASSLGSGTGPAGELFF.

There are a few counts of this clonotype. The junction does not match germline at one end; this may be a read error. The CDR3 spells CASRGSHNEQFF. The CDR3 region has the DNA TGCGCCAGCAGAGGCTCCCACAATGAGCAGTTCTTC. The J gene is TRBJ2-1, the V gene TRBV5-1; unclear D gene. CDR1 is SGHRS, CDR2 YFSETQ, per germline. The CDR3 contains 12 residues. The entire variable domain, with the rest obtained from reference TRBV5-1 and TRBJ2-1, is as follows: KAGVTQTPRYLIKTRGQQVTLSCSPISGHRSVSWYQQTPGQGLQFLFEYFSETQRNKGNFPGRFSGRQFSNSRSEMNVSTLELGDSALYLCASRGSHNEQFFGPGTRLTVL.

This clonotype was detected many times. The chain carries TRBV6-1 and TRBJ1-5; 7 bases fit TRBD1. J was trimmed by 0 bases and V by 0 bases; bases with no gene match: 5. The CDR3 has 17 amino acids. Germline CDR1 is MNHNS and CDR2 is SASEGT. The DNA for the CDR3 is TGTGCCAGCAGTGAAGCGCGGGACAGTTATAGCAATCAGCCCCAGCATTTT. As protein: CASSEARDSYSNQPQHF.

This clonotype was detected many times. The chain links TRBV12-3 or TRBV12-4 to TRBJ2-7; D not certain. This CDR3 has 14 residues. V dropped 6 bases and J dropped 5 bases, with 17 bases sitting between them. In DNA form, the CDR3 reads TGTGCCAGCAGCCTCAAAGTGGGTGGCGACGAGCAGTACTTC. Translating gives CASSLKVGGDEQYF.